Listed here are 25 T cell receptor beta chains from one sample, sequenced in a study of regulatory T cells in long-lasting Graves disease. Researchers made TCR beta libraries by using iRepertoire HTBI primers and running Arm-PCR on CDR3 regions. MiXCR, applied by TCRdb to the multiplex PCR reads, yields one record per CDR3 protein. The sample records approximately 230,000 distinct CDR3 sequences, approximately 16% being singletons. Time point given: newly diagnosed GD, antithyroid drugs for less than 3 months. The TCR library was made from RNA extracted from PBMCs. Material: peripheral blood mononuclear cells (PBMCs), obtained at new diagnosis, from a patient treated with antithyroid drugs. The receptors were sampled from a female donor with Graves disease.

This clonotype was detected many times. The gene calls are TRBV4-3 and TRBJ2-3; 8 bases line up with TRBD2. Germline V CDR1 and CDR2: LGHNA, YSLEER. The J segment lost 4 bases and the V segment lost 1 base, leaving 1 base of the junction unmatched. The CDR3 length is 14 residues. The CDR3 loop reads CASSQAGGADTQYF. CDR3 coding DNA: TGCGCCAGCAGCCAAGCGGGAGGGGCAGATACGCAGTATTTT.

This clonotype was observed at least ten times. This chain links TRBV6-5 with TRBJ1-1; possible D gene TRBD1, 5 bases. V dropped 2 bases and J dropped 2 bases, with 18 bases sitting between them. Looked up from germline, CDR1 is MNHEY and CDR2 is SVGAGI. The CDR3 covers 17 residues. The CDR3 region has the DNA TGTGCCAGCAGTTACGGGGGTTTGAGTAGGAGAAACACTGAAGCTTTCTTT. This sequence encodes CASSYGGLSRRNTEAFF.

The gene calls are TRBV7-9 and TRBJ2-1, with TRBD2 identical over 7 bases. V was clipped by 6 bases and J by 8 bases; unmatched bases: 13. Per the germline V gene, CDR1 is SEHNR and CDR2 is FQNEAQ (reference sequence). The CDR3 spans 15 residues. The CDR3 DNA follows: TGTGCCAGCAGAGGCTGGGGCGGGAGTATCTATGAGCAGTTCTTC. This translates into CASRGWGGSIYEQFF.

This sequence joins TRBV27 and TRBJ2-1; TRBD1 is a possible D gene (6 bases). The CDR3 loop spans 14 amino acids. Looked up from germline, CDR1 is MNHEY and CDR2 is SMNVEV (reference sequence). Between the trimmed V and J ends, which lost 3 bases and 8 bases, there was a span of 14 bases. CDR3 sequence: CASSFGQRSYEQFF. The CDR3 nucleotides read TGTGCCAGCAGTTTCGGACAGAGGTCGTATGAGCAGTTCTTC.

This clonotype was observed at least ten times. The chain carries TRBV28 and TRBJ1-2, with D uncertain. Germline assignment: CDR1 MDHEN and CDR2 SYDVKM. The CDR3 consists of 12 residues. Trimming took 2 bases from V and 4 from J, leaving 5 bases between them. The CDR3 DNA reads TGTGCCAGCAGTTTAACCCGCTATGGCTACACCTTC. Encoded protein: CASSLTRYGYTF.

Many counts were recorded for this clonotype. The gene calls are TRBV5-1 and TRBJ2-3; D is tentatively TRBD1 or TRBD2 (5 bases each). This CDR3 has 16 amino acids. V lost 0 bases and J 2 bases, leaving 13 bases between the germline ends. Germline CDR1 is SGHRS and CDR2 is YFSETQ. CDR3 nucleotide sequence: TGCGCCAGCAGCTTGGTTGGGACCCCAGTCACAGATACGCAGTATTTT. Translation: CASSLVGTPVTDTQYF.

This clonotype occurred once. This chain uses TRBV12-3 or TRBV12-4 with TRBJ1-2; 7 nucleotides agree with TRBD1. This CDR3 is built from 14 residues. V lost 7 bases and J lost 4; bases outside the gene matches: 9. The CDR3 spells CASTLEGTVYGYTF. In DNA, the CDR3 is TGTGCCAGCACATTAGAGGGGACAGTCTATGGCTACACCTTC.

This clonotype was detected many times. The J gene is TRBJ2-7, the V gene TRBV12-3 or TRBV12-4; TRBD1 matches 10 bases. The CDR3 contains 15 residues. The junction had 11 bases not matched to a gene; V was cut back by 6 bases and J by 6 bases. The CDR3 region has the DNA TGTGCCAGCAGACCCCCCGGGACAGGGGTCCCCGAGCAGTACTTC. It specifies CASRPPGTGVPEQYF.

This clonotype was seen at least ten times. This chain's CDR3 is CASSLTGPQETQYF. The CDR3 bases are TGTGCCAGCAGTTTAACAGGGCCCCAAGAGACCCAGTACTTC. V usage is TRBV27 and J usage is TRBJ2-5; TRBD1 is a possible D gene (6 bases). The CDR3 covers 14 residues. V was clipped by 2 bases and J by 1 base, with 8 bases between them. Germline lookup yields CDR1 MNHEY and CDR2 SMNVEV (reference sequence).

J is TRBJ1-5 and V is TRBV19; no reliable D call. From germline, CDR1 is LNHDA and CDR2 SQIVND (reference sequence). This CDR3 comprises 15 residues. V was shortened by 3 bases and J by 1 base, with 10 bases between the two germline ends. The CDR3 loop is CASSILGESNQPQHF. CDR3 in DNA: TGTGCCAGTAGTATTTTGGGTGAGAGCAATCAGCCCCAGCATTTT.

This clonotype was recorded many times. The chain joins TRBV29-1 to TRBJ1-1; the D gene is possibly TRBD1 (5 bases). Germline CDR1 SQVTM, CDR2 ANQGSEA. The CDR3 sequence is 13 residues long. V was pared by 4 bases and J by 1 base, with 10 bases between. The CDR3 DNA follows: TGCAGCGTTGGGGGGGGAGGGAACACTGAAGCTTTCTTT. Amino acids: CSVGGGGNTEAFF.

This clonotype was picked up many times. The rearrangement links TRBV11-2 to TRBJ2-1; the match to TRBD2 covers 9 bases. The V gene end was trimmed by 0 bases and the J gene end by 6 bases; junction bases not matched to a gene: 9. CDR1 and CDR2 (germline): SGHAT, FQNNGV. The length of the CDR3 is 17 residues. CDR3 loop: CASSLEARAGGSNEQFF. The DNA of the CDR3 is TGTGCCAGCAGCTTAGAGGCGAGAGCGGGAGGCAGCAATGAGCAGTTCTTC.

The table lists this clonotype with many counts. This sequence joins TRBV7-9 and TRBJ2-7; D uncertain. CDR3 length: 13 residues. In germline, CDR1 is SEHNR, CDR2 FQNEAQ (reference sequence). Trimming stripped 5 bases from V and 4 bases from J, with 12 bases between. The CDR3 bases are TGTGCCAGCAGCGCGCGCCAGGAGTACGAGCAGTACTTC. Encoded protein: CASSARQEYEQYF.

This clonotype was seen at least ten times. The chain is built from TRBV29-1 and TRBJ1-1; D might be TRBD1 (5 bases). Trimming took 7 bases from V and 3 from J, leaving 21 bases between them. This CDR3 is 15 amino acids long. Germline CDR1 reads SQVTM; CDR2 reads ANQGSEA. As DNA, the CDR3 is TGCAGCGCCCTCGGAGGGGCTAGGGTTGACACTGAAGCTTTCTTT. It is translated as CSALGGARVDTEAFF.

The genes are TRBV27 and TRBJ2-1; the match to TRBD2 covers 9 bases. This CDR3 spans 18 amino acids. Germline lookup yields CDR1 MNHEY and CDR2 SMNVEV (reference sequence). The V and J ends lost 1 base and 9 bases, in that order; junction bases with no gene match: 16. CDR3 residues: CASSLFTGTSFRVGEQFF. Here the CDR3 DNA reads TGTGCCAGCAGTTTATTCACAGGGACTAGCTTTCGAGTTGGTGAGCAGTTCTTC.

This clonotype was recorded a few times. The chain couples TRBV19 to TRBJ2-1; weak D call: TRBD1 (5 bases). The CDR3 sequence is 13 residues long. V was trimmed by 3 bases and J by 6 bases, leaving 9 bases between them. CDR1 and CDR2 from the germline V gene are LNHDA and SQIVND (reference sequence). CDR3 loop: CASSIRQSNEQFF. The CDR3 DNA sequence: TGTGCCAGTAGTATCCGACAGTCCAATGAGCAGTTCTTC.

The chain has TRBV6-1 and TRBJ2-2; D ambiguous. CDR1 is MNHNS and CDR2 is SASEGT in the germline V gene. This CDR3 is 14 amino acids long. V lost 4 bases, J lost 6 bases, and 12 bases lay in between. CDR3 DNA sequence: TGTGCCAGCAGTGTATCCGGGCCTCCCGGGGAGCTGTTTTTT. Residues: CASSVSGPPGELFF.

As to this clonotype: The likely explanation is a read error, given a far larger clone one base away. V gene TRBV28 combines with J gene TRBJ2-1; the match to TRBD2 covers 12 bases. Germline V gene sequence: CDR1 MDHEN, CDR2 SYDVKM. The CDR3 covers 16 residues. CDR3 DNA: TGTGCCAGCAGCACCCGGACTAGCGGGATCCTTGATGAGCGGTTCTTC. The encoded protein is CASSTRTSGILDERFF.

This clonotype has a count of ten or more. V and J are TRBV27 and TRBJ2-7, with D unresolved. V lost 5 bases, J lost 2 bases, and 13 bases lay in between. This CDR3 contains 14 residues. CDR1 MNHEY and CDR2 SMNVEV come from the germline V gene (reference sequence). The CDR3 bases are TGTGCCAGCAGTCCCGGTGGCAGACCCTACGAGCAGTACTTC. It is translated as CASSPGGRPYEQYF.

This clonotype was counted at least ten times. This chain uses TRBV7-9 with TRBJ2-1; 8 positions agree with TRBD1. The germline CDR1 and CDR2 sequences are SEHNR and FQNEAQ (reference sequence). This CDR3 region has 13 residues. J was trimmed by 2 bases and V by 6 bases; bases with no gene match: 0. The CDR3 sequence is CASRQGAYNEQFF. Here the CDR3 DNA reads TGTGCCAGCAGACAGGGGGCCTACAATGAGCAGTTCTTC.

This clonotype was counted ten times or more. The chain links TRBV7-2 to TRBJ2-3, with 9 bases fitting TRBD2. This CDR3 spans 22 amino acids. The germline CDR1 and CDR2 sequences are SGHTA and FQGNSA. Trimming at V came to 5 bases and at J to 2 bases, leaving 26 bases not matched to a gene. The CDR3 reads CASSGSGRARGGGPASTDTQYF. As DNA, the CDR3 is TGTGCCAGCAGCGGTAGCGGGAGAGCGCGGGGCGGGGGCCCAGCATCCACAGATACGCAGTATTTT. Drawing the rest from reference TRBV7-2 and TRBJ2-3, the complete variable domain is GAGVSQSPSNKVTEKGKDVELRCDPISGHTALYWYRQSLGQGLEFLIYFQGNSAPDKSGLPSDRFSAERTGGSVSTLTIQRTQQEDSAVYLCASSGSGRARGGGPASTDTQYFGPGTRLTVL.

A word on this clonotype: The DNA is left out, because the CDR3 cannot be placed on it with certainty; the CDR3 is given as TCRdb lists it. The chain recombines TRBV27 with TRBJ2-2; whether TRBD2, the table's D call, matches the DNA was not checked. Termini included, the CDR3 measures 21 amino acids. Germline V lookup: CDR1 MNHEY, CDR2 SMNVEV (reference sequence). CDR3 sequence reads: CASSSGNSPLHFGNGTGELFF.

This clonotype has a count of ten or more. V is TRBV11-3 and J is TRBJ2-1, with 7 bases fitting TRBD1. With 5 bases clipped from V and 4 bases from J, the junction kept 8 bases outside the gene matches. Germline V gives CDR1 SGHNT, CDR2 YENEEA. CDR3 length: 15 amino acids. The CDR3 DNA follows: TGTGCCAGCAGCAGTGCCGGGACAGCGTACAATGAGCAGTTCTTC. This gives the protein CASSSAGTAYNEQFF.

Comments on this clonotype: This may come from a read error, since a much larger clone is one base off. CDR3 DNA: TGTGCCAGTACTGGGGGCGAAATGAGCTACACCTTC. This gives the protein CASTGGEMSYTF. The J gene is TRBJ1-2, the V gene TRBV19, with a weak D call TRBD1 (6 bases). V lost 7 bases, J lost 9 bases, and 15 bases lay in between. Germline lookup yields CDR1 LNHDA and CDR2 SQIVND (reference sequence). This CDR3 spans 12 amino acids.

The gene calls are TRBV12-5 and TRBJ2-1, with D perhaps given as TRBD1 or TRBD2 (5 bases each). This CDR3 spans 14 amino acids. The germline gives CDR1 LGHNT, CDR2 FRNRAP. Trimming took 3 bases from V and 3 from J, leaving 9 bases between them. The chain's CDR3 is CASGLDGGYNEQFF. The CDR3 coding sequence is TGTGCTAGTGGTTTAGATGGGGGCTACAATGAGCAGTTCTTC.